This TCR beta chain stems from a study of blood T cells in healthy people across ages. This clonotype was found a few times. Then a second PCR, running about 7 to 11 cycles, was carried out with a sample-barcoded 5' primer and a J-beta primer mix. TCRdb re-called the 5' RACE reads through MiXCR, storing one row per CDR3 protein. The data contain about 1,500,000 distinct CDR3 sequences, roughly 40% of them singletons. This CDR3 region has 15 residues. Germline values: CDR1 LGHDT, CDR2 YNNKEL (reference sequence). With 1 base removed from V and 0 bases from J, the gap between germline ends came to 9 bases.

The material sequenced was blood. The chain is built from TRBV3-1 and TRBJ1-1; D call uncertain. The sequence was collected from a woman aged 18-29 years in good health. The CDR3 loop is CASSQGGMVNTEAFF. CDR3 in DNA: TGTGCCAGCAGCCAAGGGGGAATGGTGAACACTGAAGCTTTCTTT.